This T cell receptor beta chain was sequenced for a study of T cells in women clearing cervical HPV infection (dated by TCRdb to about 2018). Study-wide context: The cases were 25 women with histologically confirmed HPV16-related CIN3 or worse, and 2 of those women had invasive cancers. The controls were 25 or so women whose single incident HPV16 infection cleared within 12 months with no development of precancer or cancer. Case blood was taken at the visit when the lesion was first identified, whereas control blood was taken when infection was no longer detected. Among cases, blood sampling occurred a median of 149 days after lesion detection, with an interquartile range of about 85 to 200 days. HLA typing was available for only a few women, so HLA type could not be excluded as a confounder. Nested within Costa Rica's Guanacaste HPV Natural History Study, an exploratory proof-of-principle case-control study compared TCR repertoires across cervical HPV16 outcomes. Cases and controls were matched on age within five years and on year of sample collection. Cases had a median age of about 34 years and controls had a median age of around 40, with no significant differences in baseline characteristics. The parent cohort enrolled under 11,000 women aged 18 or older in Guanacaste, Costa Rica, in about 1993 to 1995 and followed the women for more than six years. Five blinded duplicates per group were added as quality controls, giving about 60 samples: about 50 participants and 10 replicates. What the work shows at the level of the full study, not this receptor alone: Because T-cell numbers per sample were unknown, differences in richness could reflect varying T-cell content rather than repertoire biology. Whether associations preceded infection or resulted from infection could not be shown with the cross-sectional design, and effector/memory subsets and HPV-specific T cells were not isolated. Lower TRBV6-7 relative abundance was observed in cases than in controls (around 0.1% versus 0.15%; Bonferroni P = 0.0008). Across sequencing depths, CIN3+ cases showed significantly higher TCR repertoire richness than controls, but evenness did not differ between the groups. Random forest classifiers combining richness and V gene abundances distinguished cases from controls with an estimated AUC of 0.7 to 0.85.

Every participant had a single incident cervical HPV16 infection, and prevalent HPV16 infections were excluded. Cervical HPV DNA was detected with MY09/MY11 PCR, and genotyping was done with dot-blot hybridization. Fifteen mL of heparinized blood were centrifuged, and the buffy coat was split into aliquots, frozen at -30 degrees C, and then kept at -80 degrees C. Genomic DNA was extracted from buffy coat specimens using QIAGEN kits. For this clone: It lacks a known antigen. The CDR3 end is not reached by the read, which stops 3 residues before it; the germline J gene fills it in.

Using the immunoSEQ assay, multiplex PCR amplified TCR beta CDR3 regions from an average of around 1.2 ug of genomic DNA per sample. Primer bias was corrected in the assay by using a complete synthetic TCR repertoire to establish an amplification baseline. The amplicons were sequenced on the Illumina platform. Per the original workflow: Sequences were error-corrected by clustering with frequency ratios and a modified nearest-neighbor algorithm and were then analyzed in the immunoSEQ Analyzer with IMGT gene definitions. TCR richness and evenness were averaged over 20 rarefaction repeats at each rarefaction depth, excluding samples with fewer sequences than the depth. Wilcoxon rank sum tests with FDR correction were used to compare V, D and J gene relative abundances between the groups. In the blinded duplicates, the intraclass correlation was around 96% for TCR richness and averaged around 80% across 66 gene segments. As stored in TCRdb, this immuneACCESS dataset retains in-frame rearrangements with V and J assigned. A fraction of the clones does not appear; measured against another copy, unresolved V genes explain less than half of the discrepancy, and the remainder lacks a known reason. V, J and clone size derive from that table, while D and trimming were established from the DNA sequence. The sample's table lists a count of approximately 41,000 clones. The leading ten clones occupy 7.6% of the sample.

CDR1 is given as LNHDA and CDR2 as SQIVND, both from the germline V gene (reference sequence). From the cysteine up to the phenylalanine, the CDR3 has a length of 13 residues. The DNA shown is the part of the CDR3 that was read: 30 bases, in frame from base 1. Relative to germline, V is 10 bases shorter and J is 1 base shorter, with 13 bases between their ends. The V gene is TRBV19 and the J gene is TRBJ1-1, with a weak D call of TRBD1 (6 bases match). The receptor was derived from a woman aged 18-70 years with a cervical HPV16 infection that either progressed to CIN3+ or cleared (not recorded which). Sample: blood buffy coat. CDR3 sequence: CAIPDRENTEAFF. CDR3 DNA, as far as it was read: TGTGCCATCCCGGACAGAGAGAACACTGAA.